This T cell receptor (beta chain) was obtained from a study of identical twins listed by TCRdb under 2016. Context from the whole study: The study deep-sequenced TCR alpha and beta repertoires from monozygotic twins, unrelated adults of various ages and cord blood to test whether fetal clonotypes persist. To rule out contamination, replicate twin experiments were performed at different times with different library preparation protocols. Beyond this particular receptor, the publication reports: Excess twin sharing in beta out-of-frame sequences was weaker because fewer shared sequences lowered the signal-to-noise ratio. In monozygotic twins, out-of-frame TCR alpha sharing was systematically underestimated by recombination models, although the models agreed with sharing between unrelated individuals. Because the same donors could not be followed over many years, conclusions were based on cross-sectional statistical analysis. Fewer insertions were carried by abundant cord blood beta clonotypes, a similar but weaker trend appeared in young adult naive repertoires, and no such trend appeared in memory repertoires. Zero-insertion analyses could be partly confounded by invariant T cells such as MAIT and iNKT, although diverse VJ usage argued against such confounding for most clonotypes. Compared with coincidental sharing between unrelated individuals, out-of-frame TCR alpha sequences shared between twins showed an excess of sequences with low generation probability.

Only healthy Caucasian donors were included. Three pairs of female monozygotic twins, all aged roughly 18 to 30 years, made up the twin cohort. Peripheral blood mononuclear cells were the source from which RNA for the TCR libraries was isolated. Concerning this clonotype itself: Its antigen specificity is not known. No qualities accompany the bases; no much larger clone lies one base away.

V is trimmed back by 0 bases and J by 5 bases, and the junction contains 4 bases that no gene match accounts for. Its CDR3 holds 15 amino acids, cysteine through phenylalanine. CDR3 DNA is the only sequence kept; it has 45 bases, read in frame from the first base. As encoded in the germline V gene (reference sequence), CDR1 is DFQATT while CDR2 is SNEGSKA. The library relied on 5' RACE. The instrument given in TCRdb is Illumina HiSeq 2000. Template switching added a universal primer binding site, and the final cDNA carried a unique molecular identifier that allowed TCR cDNA molecules to be counted accurately. Specific primers in the conserved constant-segment region were used to synthesize first-strand cDNA for the TCR alpha and beta chains. Each cDNA library was double barcoded, with a SMART-Mk sample barcode plus Illumina barcodes, to control for contamination. Two successive PCR steps introduced TruSeq adapter sequences along with Illumina sample barcodes. Sequencing of the TCR alpha and beta cDNA libraries was done on the Illumina HiSeq platform using custom primers. The study's processing was this. Unique molecular identifiers were extracted from raw reads with MiGEC, and CDR3 positions were determined with MiXCR. For each individual, recombination models were inferred using an EM algorithm with the repgenHMM and IGoR tools. Shared clonotype analysis was performed with the tcR package in R, normalizing sharing by the product of cloneset sizes. Out-of-frame nonproductive sequences were analyzed to study raw recombination free of thymic and clonal selection effects. Clones were called with MiXCR by TCRdb after fastp trimmed the public reads at Q25, and only in-frame beta chains were retained. Rows are combined by CDR3 protein, so each entry shows the most common genes and DNA. The V and J calls follow TCRdb's processing rather than the paper's. In this sample the table shows 750,000 to 950,000 distinct CDR3 sequences, approximately 13% of which occur a single time. About 1.6% of the sample rests with the top ten.

The same data also contributed to another study, on yellow fever vaccine responses in identical twins. The second study reports: According to the authors, the vaccine-induced T cell response in identical twins seemed to be partly convergent and partly specific to each individual. The study precisely tracked vaccine-responding T cell clones in identical twins.

The source material was PBMCs. The rearrangement joined TRBV20-1 to TRBJ2-5; TRBD1 matches 12 bases in the middle. This sequence was found in a woman under 30 in good health. The base sequence is TGCAGTGCTAGAGACGGGACAGGGGGCTGGGAGACCCAGTACTTC. Its protein product is CSARDGTGGWETQYF.